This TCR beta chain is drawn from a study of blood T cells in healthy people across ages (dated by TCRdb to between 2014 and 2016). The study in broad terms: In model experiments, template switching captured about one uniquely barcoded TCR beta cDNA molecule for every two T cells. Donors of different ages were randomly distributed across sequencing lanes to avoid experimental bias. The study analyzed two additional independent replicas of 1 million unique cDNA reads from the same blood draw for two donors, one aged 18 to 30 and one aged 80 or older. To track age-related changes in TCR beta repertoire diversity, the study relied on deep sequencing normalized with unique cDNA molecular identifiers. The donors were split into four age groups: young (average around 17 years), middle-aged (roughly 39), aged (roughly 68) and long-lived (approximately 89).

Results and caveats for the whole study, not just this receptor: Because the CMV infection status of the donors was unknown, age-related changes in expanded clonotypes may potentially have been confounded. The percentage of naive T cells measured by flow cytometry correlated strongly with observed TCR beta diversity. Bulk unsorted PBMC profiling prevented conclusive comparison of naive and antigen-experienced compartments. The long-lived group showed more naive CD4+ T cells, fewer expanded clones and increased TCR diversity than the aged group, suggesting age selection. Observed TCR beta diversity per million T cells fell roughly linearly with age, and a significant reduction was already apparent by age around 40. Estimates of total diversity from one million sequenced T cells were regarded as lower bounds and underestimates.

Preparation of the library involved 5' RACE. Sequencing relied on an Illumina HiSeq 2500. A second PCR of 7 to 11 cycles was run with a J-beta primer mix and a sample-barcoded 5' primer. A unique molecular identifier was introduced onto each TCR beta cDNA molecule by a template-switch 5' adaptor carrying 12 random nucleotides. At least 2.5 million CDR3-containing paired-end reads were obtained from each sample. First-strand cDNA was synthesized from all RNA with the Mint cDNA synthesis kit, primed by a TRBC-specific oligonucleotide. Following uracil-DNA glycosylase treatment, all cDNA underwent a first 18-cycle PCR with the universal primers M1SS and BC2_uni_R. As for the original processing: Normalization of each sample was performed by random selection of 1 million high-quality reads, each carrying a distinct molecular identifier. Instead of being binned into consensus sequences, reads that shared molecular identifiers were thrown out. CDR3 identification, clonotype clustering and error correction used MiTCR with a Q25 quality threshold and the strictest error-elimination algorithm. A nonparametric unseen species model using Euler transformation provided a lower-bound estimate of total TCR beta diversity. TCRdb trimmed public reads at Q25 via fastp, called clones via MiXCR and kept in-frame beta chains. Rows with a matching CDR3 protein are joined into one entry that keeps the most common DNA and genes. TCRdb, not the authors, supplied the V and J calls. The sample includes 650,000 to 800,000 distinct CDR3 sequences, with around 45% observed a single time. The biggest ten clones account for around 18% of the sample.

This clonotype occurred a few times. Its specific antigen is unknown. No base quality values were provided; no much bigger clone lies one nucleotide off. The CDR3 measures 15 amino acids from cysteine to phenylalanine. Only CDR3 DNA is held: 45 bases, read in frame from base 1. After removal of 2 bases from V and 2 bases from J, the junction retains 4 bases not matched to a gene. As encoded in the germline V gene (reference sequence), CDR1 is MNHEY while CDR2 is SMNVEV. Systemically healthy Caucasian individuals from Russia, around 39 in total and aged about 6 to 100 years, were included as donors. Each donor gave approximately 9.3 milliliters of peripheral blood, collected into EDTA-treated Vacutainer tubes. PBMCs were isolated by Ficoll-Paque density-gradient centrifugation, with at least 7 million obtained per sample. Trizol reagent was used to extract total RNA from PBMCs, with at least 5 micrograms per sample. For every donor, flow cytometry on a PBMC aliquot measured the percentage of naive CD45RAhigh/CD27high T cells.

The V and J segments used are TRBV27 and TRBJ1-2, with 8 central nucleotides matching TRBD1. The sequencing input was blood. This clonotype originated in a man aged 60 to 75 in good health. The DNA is TGTGCCAGCAGTTTAAGCGCAGGGGGCAACTATGGCTACACCTTC. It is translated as CASSLSAGGNYGYTF.